These 5 T cell receptor beta chains share one sample of origin, sequenced in a study (dated by TCRdb to about 2015). The receptor library was made with 5' RACE. Data came from an Illumina MiSeq. Using fastp at Q25 and MiXCR, TCRdb reprocessed the public reads and kept productive beta chains. For every CDR3 protein sequence, its rows merge into one entry that carries the most common genes and DNA. The sample has fewer than 65,000 distinct CDR3 sequences on record, around 30% of them singletons. In total, the top ten clones hold 2% to 2.5% of the sample. What was sequenced was tumor-infiltrating naive CD4+ T cells sorted from the breast tumor. Reading the label with the study, this specimen's cell subset or site is: naive CD4+ T cells, CD4+CD45RA+CD25-. The receptors originated from a female donor with breast cancer.

The chain's CDR3 is CASFPAGGRNTGELFF. The CDR3 DNA reads as TGTGCCAGCTTCCCGGCGGGAGGGCGGAACACCGGGGAGCTGTTTTTT. The rearrangement uses TRBV5-6 and TRBJ2-2; 9 positions match TRBD2. V was pared by 7 bases and J by 1 base, with 8 bases of the junction left unmatched. This CDR3 region has 16 residues. Germline V gene data show CDR1 as SGHDT and CDR2 as YYEEEE.

The chain couples TRBV5-1 to TRBJ2-7; possible D gene TRBD1, 5 bases. Trimming took 0 bases from V and 0 from J, leaving 16 bases between them. Germline lookup yields CDR1 SGHRS and CDR2 YFSETQ. The CDR3 covers 17 residues. CDR3 region: CASSLAVQGSGSYEQYF. The CDR3 nucleotides read TGCGCCAGCAGCTTGGCCGTTCAGGGATCGGGCTCCTACGAGCAGTACTTC.

V usage is TRBV28 and J usage is TRBJ1-2, with D maybe TRBD1 (5 bases). Germline V CDR1 and CDR2: MDHEN, SYDVKM. Trimming pared 6 bases from V and 0 bases from J, leaving 11 bases between. This CDR3 is built from 14 residues. CDR3 bases: TGTGCCAGCAGACCAGCGGGGGCTAACTATGGCTACACCTTC. Translating gives CASRPAGANYGYTF.

The chain recombines TRBV6-2 or TRBV6-3 with TRBJ2-1; tentative D call: TRBD2 (5 bases). Between the trimmed V and J ends, which lost 5 bases and 12 bases, there was a span of 11 bases. CDR3 length equals 11 residues. Germline V gene sequence: CDR1 MNHEY, CDR2 SVGEGT. The DNA for the CDR3 is TGTGCCAGCAGTAGAGGGTTGGGGCAGTTCTTC. It codes for CASSRGLGQFF.

This clonotype was observed many times. The chain has TRBV10-3 and TRBJ2-3; 9 bases are shared with TRBD1. The germline CDR1 and CDR2 sequences are ENHRY and SYGVKD. J lost 7 bases, V lost 10 bases, and 6 bases had no gene match. This CDR3 region has 12 residues. CDR3 bases: TGTGCCACGGACAGGGGAGCGAATACGCAGTATTTT. Translating it yields CATDRGANTQYF.